This T cell receptor (beta chain) was obtained from a study of blood T cells in healthy people across ages. Primed by a sample-barcoded 5' primer and a J-beta primer mix, a second PCR proceeded for about 7 to 12 cycles. TCRdb reprocessed the 5' RACE reads with MiXCR, giving one entry per CDR3 protein. The sample has 550,000 to 600,000 distinct CDR3 sequences; roughly 48% are singletons. Study-wide points: Per million T cells, the diversity of TCR beta decreased roughly linearly as age advanced.

Worth noting for this clonotype: Its matching antigen is unknown.

CDR3 size: 15 residues. The ends lost 0 bases at V and 4 bases at J; junction bases unmatched: 5. Germline CDR1 MNHEY, CDR2 SMNVEV (reference sequence). This rearrangement joins TRBV27 to TRBJ2-7, with 8 bases fitting TRBD2. The origin of this receptor is an elderly man in good health. The material sequenced was blood. This chain's CDR3 is CASSLSREGRYEQYF. Here the CDR3 DNA reads TGTGCCAGCAGTTTATCACGGGAGGGCCGGTACGAGCAGTACTTC.